These 20 T cell receptor beta chains came from one sample sequenced in a study of cytomegalovirus exposure and HLA in healthy donors. The study ran its PCR with 60 Vbeta and 13 Jbeta primers. TCRdb keeps only in-frame clones here, not all; method: immunoSEQ multiplex PCR. The table has 150,000 or so clones, more than 75% seen once. The sequenced sample was PBMCs. The source of these receptors is a woman aged 40 to 50 in good health and CMV-seronegative.

The genes are TRBV6-4 and TRBJ1-6; 7 bases line up with TRBD1. Germline V gene lookup returns CDR1 MRHNA and CDR2 SNTAGT. V lost 8 bases to trimming and J lost 5 bases; unmatched junction nucleotides: 3. This CDR3 region has 13 residues. The CDR3: CASGTEHNSPLHF. CDR3 nucleotides: TGTGCCAGCGGGACAGAGCATAATTCACCCCTCCACTTT.

The gene calls are TRBV4-3 and TRBJ1-1; D is perhaps TRBD1 (6 bases). Germline CDR1 and CDR2: LGHNA and YSLEER. The ends were cut back, 0 bases at V and 14 bases at J, with 16 bases in the middle. The CDR3 sequence is 13 residues long. CDR3 residues: CASSQDRGDGLFF. The DNA for the CDR3 is TGCGCCAGCAGCCAAGACAGGGGTGATGGGTTGTTCTTT.

The V gene is TRBV28, the J gene TRBJ2-3; tentative D call: TRBD2 (5 bases). This CDR3 has 14 residues. V was trimmed by 3 bases and J by 5 bases, leaving 12 bases between them. Germline-derived CDR1 and CDR2 are MDHEN and SYDVKM. This chain's CDR3 is CASSFRGSQDTQYF. CDR3 coding DNA: TGTGCCAGCAGTTTTCGTGGGAGTCAAGATACGCAGTATTTT.

This clone was seen a handful of times. This chain uses TRBV15 with TRBJ2-1, with 11 positions matching TRBD2. CDR3 length equals 16 residues. CDR1 and CDR2 (germline): LNHNV, YYDKDF (reference sequence). J gave up 7 bases and V 5 bases, and 10 bases lay outside the gene matches. The CDR3 DNA follows: TGTGCCACCAGCCCGCGGACTAGCGGGCGTTTAAATGAGCAGTTCTTC. Translation gives CATSPRTSGRLNEQFF.

This clone was picked up one time. J is TRBJ2-7 and V is TRBV7-6; TRBD1 agrees at 8 bases. The germline V gene has CDR1 SGHVS and CDR2 FNYEAQ. CDR3 length: 14 amino acids. The trim removed 1 base at V and 7 bases at J, leaving 6 bases unmatched. The CDR3 is CASSLGQGADEQYF. The CDR3 nucleotides read TGTGCCAGCAGCTTAGGCCAGGGGGCGGATGAGCAGTACTTC.

The chain links TRBV7-9 to TRBJ1-6, with D possibly TRBD1 on 6 matching bases. Germline-derived CDR1 and CDR2 are SEHNR and FQNEAQ (reference sequence). The CDR3 runs 12 residues. V was shortened by 5 bases and J by 9 bases, with 8 bases between the two germline ends. The CDR3 protein is CASSPDSSPLHF. The CDR3 nucleotides read TGTGCCAGCAGCCCGGACAGTTCACCCCTCCACTTT.

The J gene is TRBJ2-4, the V gene TRBV29-1, with 8 positions matching TRBD1. The CDR3 contains 12 residues. Germline assignment: CDR1 SQVTM and CDR2 ANQGSEA. J gave up 12 bases and V 0 bases, and 4 bases lay outside the gene matches. The CDR3 region is CSVEEQGGSQYF. DNA of the CDR3: TGCAGCGTTGAAGAACAGGGGGGCAGTCAGTACTTC.

This sequence joins TRBV30 and TRBJ1-2; perhaps TRBD1 as D (6 bases). Germline CDR1 reads GTSNPN; CDR2 reads SVGIG (reference sequence). The CDR3 loop spans 13 amino acids. Trimming cost V 1 base and J 6 bases, with 12 bases left between them. This chain's CDR3 is CAWSENRADGYTF. In nucleotides, the CDR3 is TGTGCCTGGAGTGAAAACAGGGCGGATGGCTACACCTTC.

V gene TRBV7-2 combines with J gene TRBJ2-1, with 9 bases lining up with TRBD1. V was pared by 2 bases and J by 5 bases, with 4 bases of the junction left unmatched. The CDR3 contains 15 residues. Per the germline V gene, CDR1 is SGHTA and CDR2 is FQGNSA. The CDR3 coding sequence is TGTGCCAGCAGCTTAAAGGGGGACAGGGACAATGAGCAGTTCTTC. This codes for CASSLKGDRDNEQFF.

The rearrangement uses TRBV5-1 and TRBJ1-1; D call uncertain. Germline V CDR1 and CDR2: SGHRS, YFSETQ. Trimming removed 9 bases from V and 0 bases from J, with 18 bases in between. The CDR3 has 15 amino acids. The CDR3 spells CATNEMGSMNTEAFF. CDR3 bases: TGCGCCACTAACGAGATGGGCAGTATGAACACTGAAGCTTTCTTT. Together with reference TRBV5-1 and TRBJ1-1, the CDR3 gives the full variable domain: KAGVTQTPRYLIKTRGQQVTLSCSPISGHRSVSWYQQTPGQGLQFLFEYFSETQRNKGNFPGRFSGRQFSNSRSEMNVSTLELGDSALYLCATNEMGSMNTEAFFGQGTRLTVV.

The rearrangement uses TRBV7-9 and TRBJ2-7; 10 bases align to TRBD2. The CDR3 totals 16 residues. Germline CDR1 reads SEHNR; CDR2 reads FQNEAQ (reference sequence). Trimming took 2 bases from V and 0 from J; bases not matched to a gene: 4. CDR3 in amino acids: CASSLLAGGFSYEQYF. DNA of the CDR3: TGTGCCAGCAGCTTATTAGCGGGGGGATTCTCCTACGAGCAGTACTTC.

The rearrangement uses TRBV7-3 and TRBJ2-1, with a tentative D call TRBD2 (7 bases). Germline V lookup: CDR1 SGHTA, CDR2 FQGTGA. CDR3 length equals 15 residues. V lost 5 bases to trimming and J lost 7 bases, with 18 bases between them. The CDR3 spells CASSPSYGGPNEQFF. In DNA form, the CDR3 reads TGTGCCAGCAGCCCTTCCTACGGGGGGCCGAATGAGCAGTTCTTC.

The V and J genes are TRBV10-3 and TRBJ1-4, with 7 bases identical to TRBD1. CDR3 length: 12 amino acids. Trimming removed 4 bases from V and 12 bases from J; junction bases left unmatched: 5. CDR1 and CDR2 from the germline V gene are ENHRY and SYGVKD. The CDR3 nucleotides read TGTGCCATCAGTGGGACAGGAGGCGAACTGTTTTTT. This sequence encodes CAISGTGGELFF.

The V and J genes are TRBV11-2 and TRBJ2-1, with D uncertain. The CDR3 runs to 15 residues. Trimming pared 1 base from V and 5 bases from J, leaving 12 bases between. CDR1 and CDR2 from the germline V gene are SGHAT and FQNNGV. CDR3 sequence reads: CASSLAPRWNNEQFF. The CDR3 coding sequence is TGTGCCAGCAGCTTAGCGCCGAGGTGGAACAATGAGCAGTTCTTC.

This clone came up a few times. The chain carries TRBV6-1 and TRBJ2-7, with 7 bases lining up with TRBD1. CDR3 length equals 13 residues. The germline V gene encodes CDR1 MNHNS and CDR2 SASEGT. With V trimmed by 0 bases and J by 4 bases, 0 bases remained unmatched. DNA of the CDR3: TGTGCCAGCAGTGAAGCGGGACAGTACGAGCAGTACTTC. Its protein is CASSEAGQYEQYF.

The chain carries TRBV18 and TRBJ2-5; TRBD1 matches 7 bases. The CDR3 is 14 residues long. Germline V gene data show CDR1 as KGHSH and CDR2 as LQKENI. Trimming at V came to 5 bases and at J to 1 base, leaving 4 bases not matched to a gene. The CDR3 bases are TGTGCCAGCTCAAAGGGACAGAGCCAAGAGACCCAGTACTTC. This sequence encodes CASSKGQSQETQYF.

V usage is TRBV29-1 and J usage is TRBJ2-3; D is uncertain. The length of the CDR3 is 12 residues. V lost 7 bases to trimming and J lost 7 bases, with 15 bases between them. Germline V gene data show CDR1 as SQVTM and CDR2 as ANQGSEA. The CDR3 protein is CSARVPAHTQYF. Written as DNA, the CDR3 is TGCAGCGCCCGGGTCCCCGCACATACGCAGTATTTT.

This clone has only a few counts. The V call is TRBV5-6, the J call TRBJ2-3; the match to TRBD2 covers 11 bases. Germline V gene data show CDR1 as SGHDT and CDR2 as YYEEEE. CDR3 length equals 19 residues. J lost 3 bases, V lost 3 bases, and 15 bases had no gene match. In nucleotides, the CDR3 is TGTGCCAGCAGCTCGCGTAGCGGGAGGGCCTCGGTTGAGACAGATACGCAGTATTTT. Its protein product is CASSSRSGRASVETDTQYF.

The V gene is TRBV10-1, the J gene TRBJ2-3; 11 bases fit TRBD2. The J segment lost 2 bases and the V segment lost 5 bases, leaving 6 bases of the junction unmatched. The CDR3 runs to 16 residues. Germline V gene data show CDR1 as WNHNN and CDR2 as SYGVQD (reference sequence). CDR3 amino acids: CASSPLAGDSTDTQYF. The DNA for the CDR3 is TGCGCCAGCAGTCCACTAGCGGGGGATTCCACAGATACGCAGTATTTT.

Concerning this clone: An end of the junction differs from the germline gene, which may be a read error. V usage is TRBV28 and J usage is TRBJ2-3; 7 positions match TRBD2. CDR3 length: 16 residues. CDR1 and CDR2 from the germline V gene are MDHEN and SYDVKM. Here the CDR3 reads CAGSPRRAGTTDTQYF. The CDR3 region has the DNA TGTGCCGGCAGTCCCCGGCGAGCGGGGACGACAGATACGCAGTATTTT. Filled out from reference TRBV28 and TRBJ2-3, the complete variable domain reads DVKVTQSSRYLVKRTGEKVFLECVQDMDHENMFWYRQDPGLGLRLIYFSYDVKMKEKGDIPEGYSVSREKKERFSLILESASTNQTSMYLCAGSPRRAGTTDTQYFGPGTRLTVL.